The 20 T cell receptor beta chains below all came from one sample that was sequenced in a study of a mutant IDH1 vaccine in newly diagnosed glioma. These TCRs' antigens remain unknown. Time point specified: week 5, during vaccination. Doses of 300 ug of mutant IDH1 20-mer peptide were given with topical imiquimod. Libraries were prepared by immunoSEQ multiplex PCR; TCRdb keeps only in-frame clonotypes and omits some of them. This sample has roughly 72,000 clones, with roughly 90% found just once. Sequencing used PBMCs, obtained from a glioma patient whose treatment included an IDH1 peptide vaccine. The receptors derive from a woman between 45 and 60 years old with glioma.

V gene TRBV14 combines with J gene TRBJ2-7; TRBD2 aligns across 7 bases. Losses at the gene ends were 3 bases for V and 6 bases for J; bases not matched to a gene: 8. Germline assignment: CDR1 SGHDN and CDR2 FVKESK. There are 14 residues in the CDR3. This CDR3 reads CASSQSGEGLEQYF. CDR3 DNA: TGTGCCAGCAGCCAGAGCGGGGAGGGGCTCGAGCAGTACTTC.

V usage is TRBV9 and J usage is TRBJ2-1; 8 nucleotides agree with TRBD2. Unmatched junction bases numbered 12, after V lost 3 bases and J lost 7 bases. The CDR3 has 16 residues. Germline CDR1 reads SGDLS; CDR2 reads YYNGEE. CDR3 nucleotides: TGTGCCAGCAGCGCCGCTAGCGGGCTTTTCGGAAATGAGCAGTTCTTC. It translates to CASSAASGLFGNEQFF. Filled out from reference TRBV9 and TRBJ2-1, the complete variable domain reads DSGVTQTPKHLITATGQRVTLRCSPRSGDLSVYWYQQSLDQGLQFLIQYYNGEERAKGNILERFSAQQFPDLHSELNLSSLELGDSALYFCASSAASGLFGNEQFFGPGTRLTVL.

The rearrangement uses TRBV5-6 and TRBJ2-3, with TRBD1 identical over 7 bases. Germline CDR1 and CDR2: SGHDT and YYEEEE. V was pared by 5 bases and J by 6 bases, with 9 bases of the junction left unmatched. This CDR3 is 14 amino acids long. CDR3 amino acids: CASSATGLLDTQYF. CDR3 nucleotide sequence: TGTGCCAGCAGTGCGACAGGGCTTCTTGATACGCAGTATTTT. Full variable domain (missing parts from reference TRBV5-6 and TRBJ2-3): DAGVTQSPTHLIKTRGQQVTLRCSPKSGHDTVSWYQQALGQGPQFIFQYYEEEERQRGNFPDRFSGHQFPNYSSELNVNALLLGDSALYLCASSATGLLDTQYFGPGTRLTVL.

The V gene is TRBV5-4, the J gene TRBJ2-7; TRBD2 is a possible D gene (6 bases). From germline, CDR1 is SGHNT and CDR2 YYREEE (reference sequence). Trimming stripped 0 bases from V and 0 bases from J, with 10 bases between. This CDR3 is 15 amino acids long. The CDR3 spells CASSLEYGSSYEQYF. CDR3 coding DNA: TGTGCCAGCAGCTTGGAATACGGGAGCTCCTACGAGCAGTACTTC.

There are a few counts of this clone. The rearrangement links TRBV5-1 to TRBJ1-2; D is uncertain. This CDR3 spans 12 amino acids. Germline CDR1 SGHRS, CDR2 YFSETQ. Trimming pared 1 base from V and 7 bases from J, leaving 8 bases between. CDR3 residues: CASSLSDFGYTF. CDR3 DNA sequence: TGCGCCAGCAGCTTGTCTGACTTTGGCTACACCTTC.

The chain couples TRBV28 to TRBJ1-2; 8 positions match TRBD1. V trimming: 8 bases; J trimming: 8 bases; junction bases outside the gene matches: 16. The germline V gene encodes CDR1 MDHEN and CDR2 SYDVKM. CDR3 length: 15 residues. The CDR3 region has the DNA TGTGCCAGCCGCTCCTTTACAGGGGGGCATAAGGGCTACACCTTC. Residues: CASRSFTGGHKGYTF.

The gene calls are TRBV5-1 and TRBJ2-2; 9 positions agree with TRBD2. Germline V gene data show CDR1 as SGHRS and CDR2 as YFSETQ. The CDR3 totals 18 residues. The J segment lost 0 bases and the V segment lost 4 bases, leaving 10 bases of the junction unmatched. CDR3 loop: CASSPLTSGAANTGELFF. The CDR3 bases are TGCGCCAGCAGCCCCCTGACTAGCGGAGCCGCGAACACCGGGGAGCTGTTTTTT.

The genes are TRBV9 and TRBJ1-1, with 7 bases lining up with TRBD1. This CDR3 spans 14 amino acids. CDR1 is SGDLS and CDR2 is YYNGEE in the germline V gene. Trimming cost V 3 bases and J 4 bases; bases outside gene matches: 6. The CDR3, as DNA: TGTGCCAGCAGCGAGACAGGGAGAAGCACTGAAGCTTTCTTT. Residues: CASSETGRSTEAFF.

The J gene is TRBJ2-7, the V gene TRBV14; no clear D. CDR3 length: 15 residues. V gave up 5 bases and J gave up 3 bases, with 17 bases separating them. Germline CDR1 reads SGHDN; CDR2 reads FVKESK. The CDR3 bases are TGTGCCAGCAGCTTCGGACGCAGAGGTGGCTACGAGCAGTACTTC. Encoded protein: CASSFGRRGGYEQYF.

The genes are TRBV5-1 and TRBJ2-3; 8 nucleotides match TRBD1. Germline V lookup: CDR1 SGHRS, CDR2 YFSETQ. J lost 6 bases, V lost 1 base, and 10 bases had no gene match. This CDR3 comprises 16 residues. This chain's CDR3 is CASSLPTGGGLDTQYF. The DNA of the CDR3 is TGCGCCAGCAGCTTGCCCACAGGGGGTGGACTCGATACGCAGTATTTT.

The chain links TRBV18 to TRBJ1-1, with D perhaps TRBD1 (6 bases). The ends were cut back, 1 base at V and 0 bases at J, with 9 bases in the middle. This CDR3 has 15 residues. Germline values: CDR1 KGHSH, CDR2 LQKENI. This chain's CDR3 is CASSPLRGMNTEAFF. The CDR3 DNA is TGTGCCAGCTCACCACTGAGGGGGATGAACACTGAAGCTTTCTTT.

CDR3 region: CASSYAAVGDQPQHF. In nucleotides, the CDR3 is TGTGCCAGCAGTTACGCGGCTGTCGGGGATCAGCCCCAGCATTTT. The rearrangement links TRBV6-5 to TRBJ1-5; no definite D call. The CDR3 loop spans 15 amino acids. The V and J ends lost 2 bases and 5 bases respectively, with 13 bases between them. The germline V gene has CDR1 MNHEY and CDR2 SVGAGI.

The chain joins TRBV27 to TRBJ2-1; D ambiguous. CDR3 length equals 13 residues. V was clipped by 0 bases and J by 6 bases, with 6 bases between them. The germline V gene encodes CDR1 MNHEY and CDR2 SMNVEV (reference sequence). This CDR3 reads CASSLSLPNEQFF. Here the CDR3 DNA reads TGTGCCAGCAGTTTATCCCTCCCCAATGAGCAGTTCTTC.

The gene calls are TRBV19 and TRBJ1-2; tentative D call: TRBD1 (5 bases). CDR1 LNHDA and CDR2 SQIVND come from the germline V gene (reference sequence). This CDR3 has 14 residues. V lost 3 bases to trimming and J lost 6 bases, with 14 bases between them. The CDR3 DNA sequence: TGTGCCAGTAGTATCGGGGGAAAAGTTAATGGCTACACCTTC. Protein sequence: CASSIGGKVNGYTF.

The chain carries TRBV27 and TRBJ1-6, with a weak D call TRBD1 (6 bases). V dropped 9 bases and J dropped 9 bases, with 18 bases sitting between them. CDR3 size: 14 residues. Germline V gives CDR1 MNHEY, CDR2 SMNVEV (reference sequence). CDR3 region: CASSIGGATSPLHF. The CDR3 DNA sequence: TGTGCCAGTTCAATAGGGGGAGCGACTTCACCCCTCCACTTT.

The chain is built from TRBV7-2 and TRBJ2-3; a weak D match, TRBD1 (5 bases). The length of the CDR3 is 15 residues. From germline, CDR1 is SGHTA and CDR2 FQGNSA. The V end lost 2 bases, the J end lost 5 bases, and 14 bases lay between the germline ends. CDR3 loop: CASSLILGARDTQYF. CDR3 sequence (DNA): TGTGCCAGCAGCTTAATATTAGGGGCGAGAGATACGCAGTATTTT.

This rearrangement joins TRBV30 to TRBJ2-1, with 9 bases identical to TRBD2. This CDR3 contains 13 residues. Germline-derived CDR1 and CDR2 are GTSNPN and SVGIG (reference sequence). J lost 12 bases, V lost 1 base, and 7 bases had no gene match. The CDR3 here is CAWSEVAGEGQFF. In nucleotides, the CDR3 is TGTGCCTGGAGTGAGGTAGCGGGAGAAGGGCAGTTCTTC.

The chain links TRBV7-3 to TRBJ2-2; D uncertain. The CDR3 runs 14 residues. With 1 base removed from V and 4 bases from J, the gap between germline ends came to 7 bases. The germline gives CDR1 SGHTA, CDR2 FQGTGA. The CDR3 bases are TGTGCCAGCAGCTTAAATACCGGCACCGGGGAGCTGTTTTTT. It is translated as CASSLNTGTGELFF.

In its sample, this clone was seen once. The chain links TRBV5-6 to TRBJ1-4, with D perhaps matching TRBD1 (6 bases). CDR3 length equals 13 residues. The germline V gene encodes CDR1 SGHDT and CDR2 YYEEEE. The germline V and J ends were trimmed by 5 bases and 4 bases, with 9 bases remaining between them. The CDR3 loop reads CASRDRLNEKLFF. The DNA for the CDR3 is TGTGCCAGCAGGGACAGACTTAATGAAAAACTGTTTTTT.

The chain uses TRBV10-1 and TRBJ1-1, with unresolved D. The V gene's germline CDR1 is WNHNN and CDR2 SYGVQD (reference sequence). V was pared by 2 bases and J by 3 bases, with 7 bases between. The CDR3 spans 13 residues. In DNA form, the CDR3 reads TGCGCCAGCAGTGAGGACACCTACACTGAAGCTTTCTTT. It specifies CASSEDTYTEAFF.